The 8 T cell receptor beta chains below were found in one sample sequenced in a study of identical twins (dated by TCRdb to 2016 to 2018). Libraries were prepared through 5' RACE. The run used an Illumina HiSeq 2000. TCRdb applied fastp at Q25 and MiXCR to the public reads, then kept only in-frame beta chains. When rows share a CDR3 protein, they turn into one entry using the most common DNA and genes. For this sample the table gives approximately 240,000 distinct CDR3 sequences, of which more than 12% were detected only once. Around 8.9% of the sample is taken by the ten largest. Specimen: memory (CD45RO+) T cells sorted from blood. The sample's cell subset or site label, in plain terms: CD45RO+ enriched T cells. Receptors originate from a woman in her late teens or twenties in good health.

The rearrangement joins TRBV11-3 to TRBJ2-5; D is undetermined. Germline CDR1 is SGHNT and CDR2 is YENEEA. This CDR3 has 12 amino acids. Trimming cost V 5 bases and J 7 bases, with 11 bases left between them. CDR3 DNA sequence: TGTGCCAGCAGCGACCAATGGGGGACCCAGTACTTC. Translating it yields CASSDQWGTQYF. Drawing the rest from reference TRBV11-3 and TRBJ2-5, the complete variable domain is EAGVVQSPRYKIIEKKQPVAFWCNPISGHNTLYWYLQNLGQGPELLIRYENEEAVDDSQLPKDRFSAERLKGVDSTLKIQPAELGDSAVYLCASSDQWGTQYFGPGTRLLVL.

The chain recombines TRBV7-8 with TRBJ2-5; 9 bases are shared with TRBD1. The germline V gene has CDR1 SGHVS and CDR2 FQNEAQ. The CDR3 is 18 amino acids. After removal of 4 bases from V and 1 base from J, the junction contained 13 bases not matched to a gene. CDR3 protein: CASSSRTRQGEGQETQYF. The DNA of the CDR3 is TGTGCCAGCAGCTCCAGAACTCGACAGGGGGAAGGCCAAGAGACCCAGTACTTC.

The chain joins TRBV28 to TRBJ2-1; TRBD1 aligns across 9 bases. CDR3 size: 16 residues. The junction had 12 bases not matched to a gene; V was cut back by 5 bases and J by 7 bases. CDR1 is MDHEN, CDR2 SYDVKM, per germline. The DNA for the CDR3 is TGTGCCAGCAGTCTAGGGGACAGGGCCAACCCAAATGAGCAGTTCTTC. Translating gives CASSLGDRANPNEQFF.

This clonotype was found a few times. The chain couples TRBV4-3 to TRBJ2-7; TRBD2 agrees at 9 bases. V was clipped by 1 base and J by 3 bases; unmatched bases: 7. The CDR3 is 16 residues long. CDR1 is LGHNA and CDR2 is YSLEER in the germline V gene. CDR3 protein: CASSQGLADNNYEQYF. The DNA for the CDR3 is TGCGCCAGCAGCCAAGGACTAGCGGACAACAACTACGAGCAGTACTTC.

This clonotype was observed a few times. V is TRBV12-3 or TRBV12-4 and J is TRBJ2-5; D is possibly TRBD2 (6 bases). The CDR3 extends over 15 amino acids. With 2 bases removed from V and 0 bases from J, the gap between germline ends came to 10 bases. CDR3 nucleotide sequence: TGTGCCAGCAGTTTATCGGCGGGGTACCAAGAGACCCAGTACTTC. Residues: CASSLSAGYQETQYF.

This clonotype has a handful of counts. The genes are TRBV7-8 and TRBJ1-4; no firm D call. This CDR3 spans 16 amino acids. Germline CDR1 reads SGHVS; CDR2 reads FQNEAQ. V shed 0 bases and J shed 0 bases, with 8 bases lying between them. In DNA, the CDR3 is TGTGCCAGCAGCTTAGCCACACGTGCAACTAATGAAAAACTGTTTTTT. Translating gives CASSLATRATNEKLFF.

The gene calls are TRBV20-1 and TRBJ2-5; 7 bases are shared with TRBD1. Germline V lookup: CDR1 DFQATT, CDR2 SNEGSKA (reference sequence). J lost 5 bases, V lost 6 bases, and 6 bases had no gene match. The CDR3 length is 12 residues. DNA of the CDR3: TGCAGTGCCCCGGACAGGTTTGAGACCCAGTACTTC. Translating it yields CSAPDRFETQYF.

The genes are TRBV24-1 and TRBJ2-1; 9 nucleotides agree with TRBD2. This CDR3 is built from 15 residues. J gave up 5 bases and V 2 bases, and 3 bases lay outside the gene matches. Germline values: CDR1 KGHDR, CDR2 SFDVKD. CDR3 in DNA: TGTGCCACCAGTGATTCGGCTAGCGGGGACAATGAGCAGTTCTTC. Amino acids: CATSDSASGDNEQFF.